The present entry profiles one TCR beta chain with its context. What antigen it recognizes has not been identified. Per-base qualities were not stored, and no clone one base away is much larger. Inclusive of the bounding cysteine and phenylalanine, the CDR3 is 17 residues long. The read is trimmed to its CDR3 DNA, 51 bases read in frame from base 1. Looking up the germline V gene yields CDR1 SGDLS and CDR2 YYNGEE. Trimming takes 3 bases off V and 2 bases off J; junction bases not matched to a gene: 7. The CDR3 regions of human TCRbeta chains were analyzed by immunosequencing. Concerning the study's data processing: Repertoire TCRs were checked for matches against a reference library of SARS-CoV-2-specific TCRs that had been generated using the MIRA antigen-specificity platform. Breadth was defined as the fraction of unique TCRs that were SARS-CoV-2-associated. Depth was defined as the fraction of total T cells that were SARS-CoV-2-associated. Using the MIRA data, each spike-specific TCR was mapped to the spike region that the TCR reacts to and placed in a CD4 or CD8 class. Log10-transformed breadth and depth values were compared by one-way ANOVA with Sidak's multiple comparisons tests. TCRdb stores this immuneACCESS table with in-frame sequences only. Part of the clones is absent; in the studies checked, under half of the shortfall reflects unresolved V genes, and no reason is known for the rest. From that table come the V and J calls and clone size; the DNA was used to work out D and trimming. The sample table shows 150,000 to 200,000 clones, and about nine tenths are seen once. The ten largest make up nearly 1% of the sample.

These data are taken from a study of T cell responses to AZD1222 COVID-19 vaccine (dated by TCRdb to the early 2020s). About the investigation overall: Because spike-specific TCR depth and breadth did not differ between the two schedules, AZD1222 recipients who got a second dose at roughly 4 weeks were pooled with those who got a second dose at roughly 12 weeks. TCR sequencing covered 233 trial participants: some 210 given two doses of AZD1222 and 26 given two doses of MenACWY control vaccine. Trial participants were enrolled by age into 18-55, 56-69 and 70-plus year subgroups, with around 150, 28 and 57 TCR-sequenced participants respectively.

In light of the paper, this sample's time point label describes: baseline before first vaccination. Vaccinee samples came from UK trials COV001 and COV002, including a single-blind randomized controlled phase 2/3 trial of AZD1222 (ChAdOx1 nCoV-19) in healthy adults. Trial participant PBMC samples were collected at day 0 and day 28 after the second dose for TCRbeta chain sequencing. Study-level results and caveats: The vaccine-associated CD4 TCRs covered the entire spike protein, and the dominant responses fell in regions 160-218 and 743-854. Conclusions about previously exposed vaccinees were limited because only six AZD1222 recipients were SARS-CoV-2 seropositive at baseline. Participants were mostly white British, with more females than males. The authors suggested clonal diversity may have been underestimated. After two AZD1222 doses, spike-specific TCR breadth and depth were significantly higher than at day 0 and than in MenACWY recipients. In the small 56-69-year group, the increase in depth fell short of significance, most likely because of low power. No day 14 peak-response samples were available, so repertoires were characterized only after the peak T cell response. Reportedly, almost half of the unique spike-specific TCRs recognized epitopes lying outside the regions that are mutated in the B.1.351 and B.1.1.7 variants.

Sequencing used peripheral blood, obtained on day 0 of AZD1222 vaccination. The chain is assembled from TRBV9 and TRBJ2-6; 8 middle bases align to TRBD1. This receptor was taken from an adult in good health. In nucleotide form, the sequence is TGTGCCAGCAGCGGGGGATGGGGACAGGCTGGGGCCAACGTCCTGACTTTC. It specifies CASSGGWGQAGANVLTF.